This entry describes one T cell receptor beta chain. The antigen remains undetermined. Profiled with immunoSEQ multiplex PCR; TCRdb holds only in-frame clones, not every one. The table includes 250,000 to 300,000 clones, about 94% detected once. The record originates from a study of T cell responses to AZD1222 COVID-19 vaccine. Study findings and constraints: Increases in Spike-specific TCR breadth and depth were seen after two AZD1222 doses. Reportedly, close to half of spike-specific TCRs are directed against unmutated variant regions. Clonal diversity was possibly underestimated, and white British individuals and females predominated among donors.

Sequencing was performed on peripheral blood, taken 28 days after the second AZD1222 dose. This clonotype was sampled from an adult who received the AZD1222 COVID-19 vaccine.

The DNA for the CDR3 is TGTGCCAGCAGCGTCGAAGCCCCCAGGAGCTACACCTTC. It encodes CASSVEAPRSYTF. The gene calls are TRBV7-9 and TRBJ1-2, with D unresolved. Germline loops: CDR1 SEHNR, CDR2 FQNEAQ (reference sequence). V was trimmed by 5 bases and J by 9 bases, leaving 16 bases between them. This CDR3 is built from 13 residues.